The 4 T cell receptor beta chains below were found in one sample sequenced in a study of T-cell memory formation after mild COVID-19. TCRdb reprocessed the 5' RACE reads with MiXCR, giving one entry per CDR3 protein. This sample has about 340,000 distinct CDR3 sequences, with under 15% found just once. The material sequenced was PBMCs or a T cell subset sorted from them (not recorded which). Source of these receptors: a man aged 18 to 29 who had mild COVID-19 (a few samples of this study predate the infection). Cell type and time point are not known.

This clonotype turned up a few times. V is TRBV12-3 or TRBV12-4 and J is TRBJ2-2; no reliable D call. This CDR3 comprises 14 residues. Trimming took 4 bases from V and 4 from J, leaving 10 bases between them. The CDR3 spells CASSSGTGTGELFF. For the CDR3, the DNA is TGTGCCAGCAGTTCCGGCACCGGCACCGGGGAGCTGTTTTTT.

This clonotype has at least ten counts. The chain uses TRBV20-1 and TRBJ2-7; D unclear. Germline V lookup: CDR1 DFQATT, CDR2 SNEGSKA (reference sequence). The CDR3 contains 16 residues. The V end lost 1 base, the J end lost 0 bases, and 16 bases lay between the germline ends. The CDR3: CSARAAVDASSYEQYV. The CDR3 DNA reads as TGCAGTGCTAGAGCTGCCGTTGACGCTAGCTCCTACGAGCAGTACGTC.

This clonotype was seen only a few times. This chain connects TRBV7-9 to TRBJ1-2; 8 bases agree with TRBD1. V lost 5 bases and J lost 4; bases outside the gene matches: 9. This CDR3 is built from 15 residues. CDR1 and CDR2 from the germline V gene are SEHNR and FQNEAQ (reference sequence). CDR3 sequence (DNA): TGTGCCAGCAGCCCGTTCGGACAGGGCGGCTATGGCTACACCTTC. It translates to CASSPFGQGGYGYTF. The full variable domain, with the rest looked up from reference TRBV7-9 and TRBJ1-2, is DTGVSQNPRHKITKRGQNVTFRCDPISEHNRLYWYRQTLGQGPEFLTYFQNEAQLEKSRLLSDRFSAERPKGSFSTLEIQRTEQGDSAMYLCASSPFGQGGYGYTFGSGTRLTVV.

CDR3 region: CASRFLGDPSTDTQYF. The CDR3 DNA sequence: TGTGCCAGCAGGTTTCTGGGGGACCCTAGCACAGATACGCAGTATTTT. The genes are TRBV7-8 and TRBJ2-3; D might be TRBD1 or TRBD2, each matching 5 bases. The CDR3 covers 16 residues. Germline V gives CDR1 SGHVS, CDR2 FQNEAQ. V gave up 6 bases and J gave up 0 bases, with 16 bases separating them.